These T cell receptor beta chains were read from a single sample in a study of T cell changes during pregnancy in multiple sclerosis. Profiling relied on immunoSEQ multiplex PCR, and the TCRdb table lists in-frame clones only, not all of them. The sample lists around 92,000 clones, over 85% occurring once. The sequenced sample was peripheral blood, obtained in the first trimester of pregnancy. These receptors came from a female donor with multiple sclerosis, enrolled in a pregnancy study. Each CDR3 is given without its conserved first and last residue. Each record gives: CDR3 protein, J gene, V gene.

ASSLGADREQETQY	TRBJ2-5	TRBV7-6
ASTAVGSYEQY	TRBJ2-7	TRBV6-5
ASSIDHGRWGRGPFEQY	TRBJ2-7	TRBV19
ASSAGGSGNQPQH	TRBJ1-5	TRBV25-1
ASSWTSFVLDTQY	TRBJ2-3	TRBV5-8
ASSPLTGHTEAF	TRBJ1-1	TRBV7-9
ASSLVLAVTEAF	TRBJ1-1	TRBV11-2
ASSLGTKGEKLF	TRBJ1-4	TRBV5-1
ASSYSSADSTYEQY	TRBJ2-7	TRBV6-5
ASSSPRRGASYEQY	TRBJ2-7	TRBV13
ASSVSSEARVGYT	TRBJ1-2	TRBV6-4
ASSPRQGASSPLH	TRBJ1-6	TRBV28
ASSIGTSSYNEQF	TRBJ2-1	TRBV9
ASSWGRVLPEAF	TRBJ1-1	TRBV28
ASSGGGGSSYNEQF	TRBJ2-1	TRBV2
ASSQGNVAGGNEQF	TRBJ2-1	TRBV4-2
ASSPGTGRSPLH	TRBJ1-6	TRBV27
ASSEGAVGANVLT	TRBJ2-6	TRBV7-9
ASSLDFGTQY	TRBJ2-5	TRBV11-2
ASSFSLGQNIQY	TRBJ2-4	TRBV27
ASSRDGGGGQQY	TRBJ2-7	TRBV6-4
ASTHRGSTDTQY	TRBJ2-3	TRBV11-2
ASSLGTSGGLTDTQY	TRBJ2-3	TRBV7-2
ASYSRDRAITEAF	TRBJ1-1	TRBV19
ASTPQRGDNSPLH	TRBJ1-6	TRBV6-1
ASSLYRSSYEQY	TRBJ2-7	TRBV27
ASSLPSGGATDTQY	TRBJ2-3	TRBV5-4
ATTGTGGETGELF	TRBJ2-2	TRBV15
ASKMTGGNSPLH	TRBJ1-6	TRBV6-1
ASTSGRGINQPQH	TRBJ1-5	TRBV6-1
ATTTGGLEQY	TRBJ2-7	TRBV25-1
ASGQWTGDVHEQY	TRBJ2-7	TRBV12-5
ASSFGTATNEKLF	TRBJ1-4	TRBV7-9
ASLRGTGVNEQY	TRBJ2-7	TRBV2
ASTLRRQGALNTEAF	TRBJ1-1	TRBV5-8
ATGTGDTDTQY	TRBJ2-3	TRBV6-4
ASSPSQGARGNTIY	TRBJ1-3	TRBV18
ASSGEGFLGNTEAF	TRBJ1-1	TRBV2
ASSLERGANTEAF	TRBJ1-1	TRBV5-6
ASSLVGGGLGHEQY	TRBJ2-7	TRBV5-1
ASGRGSGGPYNEQF	TRBJ2-1	TRBV2
SVAFSDTQY	TRBJ2-3	TRBV29-1
ASSSASGGTGELF	TRBJ2-2	TRBV7-7
ASSALAGGSDTQY	TRBJ2-3	TRBV9
ASSSPSGVNEQF	TRBJ2-1	TRBV5-4
ASSDGNYGYT	TRBJ1-2	TRBV10-1
AISGTGNNSPLH	TRBJ1-6	TRBV10-3
ASSRGQGDGYT	TRBJ1-2	TRBV19
ASSLFGGATTDTQY	TRBJ2-3	TRBV13
ASSGDVGGAQPQH	TRBJ1-5	TRBV9
ASSRAGGNQPQH	TRBJ1-5	TRBV7-8
AISSGTSGELF	TRBJ2-2	TRBV19